A selection of T cell receptor beta chains follows, all from one sample in a study of response to subunit inactivated influenza vaccine. A single record per CDR3 protein comes from TCRdb applying MiXCR to the RT-PCR reads. The table lists roughly 700,000 distinct CDR3 sequences, about a sixth of them singletons. Sequencing used PBMCs from blood, obtained roughly 13 days after vaccination. These receptors all stem from a man aged 45-65 years who received an inactivated influenza vaccine. CDR3s include the opening cysteine and the closing phenylalanine or tryptophan. Each record gives: J gene, clone size, V gene, D gene, CDR3 DNA, CDR3 protein. D genes are given only for firm matches. Clone size is stated in some rows and not others, as once, few, many or a class when expanded.

J gene: TRBJ1-1; clone size: .; V gene: TRBV29-1; D gene: .; CDR3 DNA: TGCAGCGCAAAGGGGCAGACGAACACTGAAGCTTTCTTT; CDR3 protein: CSAKGQTNTEAFF
J gene: TRBJ1-1; clone size: .; V gene: TRBV5-1; D gene: .; CDR3 DNA: TGCGCCAGCAGCTTGGGTCACCAAGTGAACACTGAAGCTTTCTTT; CDR3 protein: CASSLGHQVNTEAFF
J gene: TRBJ2-6; clone size: .; V gene: TRBV20-1; D gene: .; CDR3 DNA: TGCAGTGCTAAAGGGCCAACTGGGGCCAACGTCCTGACTTTC; CDR3 protein: CSAKGPTGANVLTF
J gene: TRBJ2-1; clone size: .; V gene: TRBV2; D gene: .; CDR3 DNA: TGTGCCAGCAGTGAAGGCCGACTGCTGAGCTCCTACAATGAGCAGTTCTTC; CDR3 protein: CASSEGRLLSSYNEQFF
J gene: TRBJ2-5; clone size: .; V gene: TRBV5-1; D gene: .; CDR3 DNA: TGCGCCAGCAGCTTGGACATATTGGAGACCCAGTACTTC; CDR3 protein: CASSLDILETQYF
J gene: TRBJ2-5; clone size: few; V gene: TRBV6-5; D gene: .; CDR3 DNA: TGTGCCAGCAGTTCGGACCCTGGAGAGACCCAGTACTTC; CDR3 protein: CASSSDPGETQYF
J gene: TRBJ2-7; clone size: few; V gene: TRBV6-2/TRBV6-3; D gene: .; CDR3 DNA: TGTGCCAGCAGTTACGCGGGAACCTACGAGCAGTACTTC; CDR3 protein: CASSYAGTYEQYF
J gene: TRBJ1-2; clone size: few; V gene: TRBV5-1; D gene: TRBD1; CDR3 DNA: TGCGCCAGCAGCACCACCGGACAGGGAGCTAACTATGGCTACACCTTC; CDR3 protein: CASSTTGQGANYGYTF
J gene: TRBJ1-2; clone size: many; V gene: TRBV15; D gene: .; CDR3 DNA: TGTGCCACCAGCAGAGATTTGGCCGCCTATGGCTACACCTTC; CDR3 protein: CATSRDLAAYGYTF
J gene: TRBJ1-2; clone size: few; V gene: TRBV7-2; D gene: TRBD1; CDR3 DNA: TGTGCCAGCAGCATTACCGGGACAGGGGCCTATGGCTACACCTTC; CDR3 protein: CASSITGTGAYGYTF
J gene: TRBJ2-1; clone size: many; V gene: TRBV12-3/TRBV12-4; D gene: .; CDR3 DNA: TGTGCCAGCAGCATAATGACAGTTTACAATGAGCAGTTCTTC; CDR3 protein: CASSIMTVYNEQFF
J gene: TRBJ2-2; clone size: .; V gene: TRBV27; D gene: .; CDR3 DNA: TGTGCCAGCATGCTCCGGGACTCATCTTCCACCGGGGAGCTGTTTTTT; CDR3 protein: CASMLRDSSSTGELFF
J gene: TRBJ2-4; clone size: .; V gene: TRBV20-1; D gene: .; CDR3 DNA: TGCAGTGCGGCAGGGGGACTGGCCAAAAACATTCAGTACTTC; CDR3 protein: CSAAGGLAKNIQYF
J gene: TRBJ2-7; clone size: few; V gene: TRBV7-2; D gene: TRBD1; CDR3 DNA: TGTGCCAGCAGCTTAGCGGGACAGACTGAGGATGAGCAGTACTTC; CDR3 protein: CASSLAGQTEDEQYF
J gene: TRBJ2-1; clone size: many; V gene: TRBV12-3/TRBV12-4; D gene: .; CDR3 DNA: TGTGCCAGCAGTCTAAGTTACGAGCAGTTCTTC; CDR3 protein: CASSLSYEQFF
J gene: TRBJ1-5; clone size: few; V gene: TRBV6-1; D gene: .; CDR3 DNA: TGTGCCAGCAGCCTGGGACGGTGGGGCCTCAATCAGCCCCAGCATTTT; CDR3 protein: CASSLGRWGLNQPQHF
J gene: TRBJ2-1; clone size: .; V gene: TRBV18; D gene: .; CDR3 DNA: TGTGCCAGCTCACTAAAACCGCAGGGGATATTATACAATGAGCAGTTCTTC; CDR3 protein: CASSLKPQGILYNEQFF
J gene: TRBJ2-5; clone size: few; V gene: TRBV29-1; D gene: .; CDR3 DNA: TGCAGCGCCCTCGGGTACGAGACCCAGTACTTC; CDR3 protein: CSALGYETQYF
J gene: TRBJ2-1; clone size: many; V gene: TRBV7-3; D gene: .; CDR3 DNA: TGTGCCAGCAGCTTGTCGGCCGGGGCTAGCAGGTACAATGAGCAGTTCTTC; CDR3 protein: CASSLSAGASRYNEQFF
J gene: TRBJ1-5; clone size: .; V gene: TRBV15; D gene: .; CDR3 DNA: TGTGCCACCAGCCATGACAATTACAATCAGCCCCAGCATTTT; CDR3 protein: CATSHDNYNQPQHF
J gene: TRBJ2-5; clone size: .; V gene: TRBV6-5; D gene: TRBD1; CDR3 DNA: TGTGCCAGCAGTATCGAAGGGGGCCAGGGAGAGACCCAGTACTTC; CDR3 protein: CASSIEGGQGETQYF
J gene: TRBJ1-2; clone size: .; V gene: TRBV27; D gene: TRBD1; CDR3 DNA: TGTGCCAGCAGTACGACAGGGGGCTCTGTGGATGGCTACACCTTC; CDR3 protein: CASSTTGGSVDGYTF
J gene: TRBJ2-7; clone size: few; V gene: TRBV9; D gene: TRBD1; CDR3 DNA: TGTGCCAGCAGCGCGGATCCGGGACAGACTTACGAGCAGTACTTC; CDR3 protein: CASSADPGQTYEQYF
J gene: TRBJ1-3; clone size: many; V gene: TRBV12-3/TRBV12-4; D gene: .; CDR3 DNA: TGTGCCAGCAGTTTAGGTGGAAACACCATATATTTT; CDR3 protein: CASSLGGNTIYF
J gene: TRBJ2-1; clone size: few; V gene: TRBV7-2; D gene: .; CDR3 DNA: TGTGCCAGCAGCTTATTGGGCAGAAAGTCCTACAATGAGCAGTTCTTC; CDR3 protein: CASSLLGRKSYNEQFF
J gene: TRBJ1-3; clone size: few; V gene: TRBV7-2; D gene: .; CDR3 DNA: TGTGCCAGCAGCCCCCCAGTGTCTGGAAACACCATATATTTT; CDR3 protein: CASSPPVSGNTIYF
J gene: TRBJ2-3; clone size: many; V gene: TRBV20-1; D gene: .; CDR3 DNA: TGCAGTGCCAGAGGGGCCCGGGATACGCAGTATTTT; CDR3 protein: CSARGARDTQYF
J gene: TRBJ2-2; clone size: few; V gene: TRBV5-1; D gene: TRBD2; CDR3 DNA: TGCGCCAGCACAGCGGGGGCAATCGCGAACACCGGGGAGCTGTTTTTT; CDR3 protein: CASTAGAIANTGELFF
J gene: TRBJ1-5; clone size: .; V gene: TRBV27; D gene: .; CDR3 DNA: TGTGCCAGCAGTTCTCTGTTTGGGCTTAGCAATCAGCCCCAGCATTTT; CDR3 protein: CASSSLFGLSNQPQHF
J gene: TRBJ2-3; clone size: .; V gene: TRBV20-1; D gene: TRBD2; CDR3 DNA: TGCAGTGCTAGAAGGCTAGCGGGAGTTGGGGCAGATACGCAGTATTTT; CDR3 protein: CSARRLAGVGADTQYF
J gene: TRBJ1-2; clone size: .; V gene: TRBV7-2; D gene: .; CDR3 DNA: TGTGCCAGCAGCTCAGCCACCTCCCAGGCGAGCGGGTATGGCTACACCTTC; CDR3 protein: CASSSATSQASGYGYTF
J gene: TRBJ2-5; clone size: .; V gene: TRBV30; D gene: .; CDR3 DNA: TGTGCCTGTGCAGGGGCCAAGACCCAGTACTTC; CDR3 protein: CACAGAKTQYF
J gene: TRBJ2-7; clone size: few; V gene: TRBV2; D gene: .; CDR3 DNA: TGTGCCAGCAGTGGGGACATGTCCTACGAGCAGTACTTC; CDR3 protein: CASSGDMSYEQYF
J gene: TRBJ2-3; clone size: .; V gene: TRBV7-2; D gene: .; CDR3 DNA: TGTGCCAGCAGCTTTGGGGTGGGGGGACATAGCACAGATACGCAGTATTTT; CDR3 protein: CASSFGVGGHSTDTQYF
J gene: TRBJ2-1; clone size: few; V gene: TRBV4-1; D gene: TRBD2; CDR3 DNA: TGCGCCAGCAGCCAAGATATATTGGGACTAGCGGGAGGGAGGATCTCCTACAATGAGCAGTTCTTC; CDR3 protein: CASSQDILGLAGGRISYNEQFF
J gene: TRBJ2-2; clone size: .; V gene: TRBV7-8; D gene: TRBD1; CDR3 DNA: TGTGCCAGCAGCTTAGCTTCTGACAGGGTGGACACCGGGGAGCTGTTTTTT; CDR3 protein: CASSLASDRVDTGELFF
J gene: TRBJ2-3; clone size: few; V gene: TRBV6-2/TRBV6-3; D gene: TRBD2; CDR3 DNA: TGTGCCAGCAGTTTTCCTGGAAGCGGGGGTATTAGCACAGATACGCAGTATTTT; CDR3 protein: CASSFPGSGGISTDTQYF
J gene: TRBJ2-1; clone size: few; V gene: TRBV2; D gene: TRBD1; CDR3 DNA: TGTGCCAGCAAGGGGACAGGGGATTTCTACAATGAGCAGTTCTTC; CDR3 protein: CASKGTGDFYNEQFF
J gene: TRBJ1-2; clone size: few; V gene: TRBV12-3/TRBV12-4; D gene: TRBD1; CDR3 DNA: TGTGCCAGCAGTCAGACCCCGGGACAGAGATATGGCTACACCTTC; CDR3 protein: CASSQTPGQRYGYTF
J gene: TRBJ2-1; clone size: .; V gene: TRBV4-3; D gene: .; CDR3 DNA: TGCGCCAGCAGCCGAAGCGGGTCGGGAGCCTACAATGAGCAGTTCTTC; CDR3 protein: CASSRSGSGAYNEQFF
J gene: TRBJ2-7; clone size: .; V gene: TRBV18; D gene: TRBD1; CDR3 DNA: TGTGCCAGCTCACCGGGACGACAGGGCCACGAGCAGTACTTC; CDR3 protein: CASSPGRQGHEQYF
J gene: TRBJ2-1; clone size: .; V gene: TRBV20-1; D gene: .; CDR3 DNA: TGCAGTGCTCACTCGGCAAGGACCTACAATGAGCAGTTCTTC; CDR3 protein: CSAHSARTYNEQFF
J gene: TRBJ1-4; clone size: .; V gene: TRBV5-1; D gene: .; CDR3 DNA: TGCGCCAGCAGCTCCCCAAGGGGCCGGGAAAAACTGTTTTTT; CDR3 protein: CASSSPRGREKLFF
J gene: TRBJ2-5; clone size: .; V gene: TRBV5-4; D gene: TRBD1; CDR3 DNA: TGTGCCAGCAGCTTCCGGACAGGGATAGGAGAGACCCAGTACTTC; CDR3 protein: CASSFRTGIGETQYF
J gene: TRBJ2-3; clone size: few; V gene: TRBV3-1; D gene: TRBD2; CDR3 DNA: TGTGCCAGCAGCCAGTGGAGCGGGGGGGCAGATACGCAGTATTTT; CDR3 protein: CASSQWSGGADTQYF
J gene: TRBJ2-7; clone size: .; V gene: TRBV10-2; D gene: TRBD2; CDR3 DNA: TGCGCCAGCAGCACTACCGGGGGGGCGTCCTACGAGCAGTACTTC; CDR3 protein: CASSTTGGASYEQYF
J gene: TRBJ1-3; clone size: many; V gene: TRBV4-1; D gene: .; CDR3 DNA: TGCGCCAGCAGCCAAGGAGGAAACACCATATATTTT; CDR3 protein: CASSQGGNTIYF
J gene: TRBJ2-5; clone size: .; V gene: TRBV20-1; D gene: TRBD2; CDR3 DNA: TGCAGTGCTAGAGCACAGGAGCGGGAGGGCCAAGAGACCCAGTACTTC; CDR3 protein: CSARAQEREGQETQYF
J gene: TRBJ2-2; clone size: .; V gene: TRBV5-1; D gene: .; CDR3 DNA: TGCGCCAGCAGCTTGGACAATTCCGGGGAGCTGTTTTTT; CDR3 protein: CASSLDNSGELFF
J gene: TRBJ2-1; clone size: .; V gene: TRBV11-2; D gene: TRBD2; CDR3 DNA: TGTGCCAGCAGCTTAGAATTTAGCGGGGGCCCGGGCGGTGAGCAGTTCTTC; CDR3 protein: CASSLEFSGGPGGEQFF
J gene: TRBJ2-7; clone size: .; V gene: TRBV11-2; D gene: TRBD1; CDR3 DNA: TGTGCCATCTACGGACAGGTCTCAAACGAGCAGTACTTC; CDR3 protein: CAIYGQVSNEQYF
J gene: TRBJ2-5; clone size: few; V gene: TRBV18; D gene: TRBD1; CDR3 DNA: TGTGCCAGCTCACCACTCCCCGGACAGGATGCTCGGGAGACCCAGTACTTC; CDR3 protein: CASSPLPGQDARETQYF
J gene: TRBJ2-2; clone size: .; V gene: TRBV4-1; D gene: .; CDR3 DNA: TGCGCCAGCAGCCGATCACACGGGGAGCTGTTTTTT; CDR3 protein: CASSRSHGELFF